Each of the 28 T cell receptor beta chains below was sequenced from the same sample in a study of control samples from healthy donors and cancer patients. TCRdb keeps only in-frame clones here, not all; method: immunoSEQ multiplex PCR. The sample shows fewer than 85,000 clones, roughly 90% of them seen only once. Sequencing used blood. Receptors were obtained from a man between 50 and 59 years old in good health.

The chain uses TRBV3-1 (or the pseudogene TRBV3-2) and TRBJ1-1; D call uncertain. V was clipped by 4 bases and J by 0 bases, with 9 bases between them. Germline assignment: CDR1 LGHDT and CDR2 YNNKEL (reference sequence). This CDR3 comprises 14 residues. CDR3 DNA: TGTGCCAGCAGCCTCGCGTACATGAACACTGAAGCTTTCTTT. This sequence encodes CASSLAYMNTEAFF.

There are a few counts of this clone. This sequence joins TRBV19 and TRBJ1-2; 12 bases match TRBD1. The CDR3 has 16 amino acids. V was pared by 6 bases and J by 2 bases, with 7 bases of the junction left unmatched. The germline gives CDR1 LNHDA, CDR2 SQIVND (reference sequence). CDR3 sequence (DNA): TGTGCCAGTAGCCTCGGGACAGGGGGCGCCAACTATGGCTACACCTTC. This sequence encodes CASSLGTGGANYGYTF.

This clone was seen once. This chain connects TRBV15 to TRBJ2-3; 7 positions match TRBD2. This CDR3 has 14 amino acids. After removal of 6 bases from V and 2 bases from J, the junction contained 5 bases not matched to a gene. Germline V gene data show CDR1 as LNHNV and CDR2 as YYDKDF (reference sequence). The CDR3 region is CATRSAGDTDTQYF. In DNA form, the CDR3 reads TGTGCCACCAGGTCGGCGGGGGACACAGATACGCAGTATTTT.

The chain has TRBV21-1 and TRBJ1-1. TRBV21-1 is designated a pseudogene. The CDR3 spans 16 residues. The DNA of the CDR3 is TGTGCCAGCAACTTCTCAGAGGCCGAATGGAACACTGAAGCTTTCTTT. Its translation: CASNFSEAEWNTEAFF.

The genes are TRBV7-6 and TRBJ1-1; D is unclear. V gave up 1 base and J gave up 4 bases, with 7 bases separating them. The CDR3 has 13 residues. From germline, CDR1 is SGHVS and CDR2 FNYEAQ. Written as DNA, the CDR3 is TGTGCCAGCAGCTTAGGACTGGGCACTGAAGCTTTCTTT. It specifies CASSLGLGTEAFF. Variable domain in full (rest from reference TRBV7-6 and TRBJ1-1): GAGVSQSPRYKVTKRGQDVALRCDPISGHVSLYWYRQALGQGPEFLTYFNYEAQQDKSGLPNDRFSAERPEGSISTLTIQRTEQRDSAMYRCASSLGLGTEAFFGQGTRLTVV.

The rearrangement joins TRBV5-1 to TRBJ1-1, with a possible D match to TRBD1 (6 bases). The germline V gene encodes CDR1 SGHRS and CDR2 YFSETQ. The CDR3 is 12 amino acids. V lost 4 bases and J 11 bases, leaving 15 bases between the germline ends. The CDR3 DNA follows: TGCGCCAGCAGCACTGGACAGCTCAAGGCTTTCTTT. Encoded protein: CASSTGQLKAFF.

This clone came up a few times. The chain has TRBV9 and TRBJ2-3; 11 nucleotides match TRBD2. V was pared by 3 bases and J by 2 bases, with 2 bases of the junction left unmatched. Germline CDR1 is SGDLS and CDR2 is YYNGEE. The CDR3 runs to 15 residues. CDR3 sequence (DNA): TGTGCCAGCAGCGAGGGACTAGCGGACACAGATACGCAGTATTTT. It is translated as CASSEGLADTDTQYF.

CDR3 residues: CSVVAGVSDTQYF. The CDR3 nucleotides read TGCAGCGTGGTAGCGGGGGTGTCAGATACGCAGTATTTT. This chain connects TRBV29-1 to TRBJ2-3; TRBD2 matches 9 bases. The CDR3 totals 13 residues. V trimming: 6 bases; J trimming: 4 bases; junction bases outside the gene matches: 5. Germline CDR1 is SQVTM and CDR2 is ANQGSEA.

This chain joins TRBV11-3 and TRBJ2-2; a weak D match, TRBD2 (6 bases). CDR3 length: 12 residues. Germline-derived CDR1 and CDR2 are SGHNT and YENEEA. Trimming shortened V by 10 bases and J by 6 bases, and 12 bases separated the two germline ends. CDR3 DNA: TGTGCCACCGGCGGGGCCCCCGGGGAGCTGTTTTTT. It codes for CATGGAPGELFF.

The rearrangement joins TRBV7-9 to TRBJ1-4, with D possibly TRBD1 on 5 matching bases. The CDR3 runs to 16 residues. Trimming stripped 5 bases from V and 6 bases from J, with 19 bases between. CDR1 is SEHNR, CDR2 FQNEAQ, per germline (reference sequence). CDR3 loop: CASSPGLQGSHEKLFF. CDR3 nucleotide sequence: TGTGCCAGCAGCCCCGGCCTTCAGGGATCCCATGAAAAACTGTTTTTT.

V gene TRBV7-9 combines with J gene TRBJ1-2; maybe TRBD1 (6 bases). Trimming shortened V by 5 bases and J by 5 bases, and 24 bases separated the two germline ends. The CDR3 covers 17 residues. The germline V gene has CDR1 SEHNR and CDR2 FQNEAQ (reference sequence). As DNA, the CDR3 is TGTGCCAGCAGCCGAGTTACATTAGGACAGCGGCGATATGGCTACACCTTC. It is translated as CASSRVTLGQRRYGYTF. Drawing the rest from reference TRBV7-9 and TRBJ1-2, the complete variable domain is DTGVSQNPRHKITKRGQNVTFRCDPISEHNRLYWYRQTLGQGPEFLTYFQNEAQLEKSRLLSDRFSAERPKGSFSTLEIQRTEQGDSAMYLCASSRVTLGQRRYGYTFGSGTRLTVV.

The rearrangement links TRBV24-1 to TRBJ1-1; the D gene is possibly TRBD1 (5 bases). This CDR3 has 13 amino acids. V was clipped by 4 bases and J by 5 bases, with 10 bases between them. Germline assignment: CDR1 KGHDR and CDR2 SFDVKD. The DNA for the CDR3 is TGTGCCACCAGTGACCAGGGTTTTACTGAAGCTTTCTTT. It is translated as CATSDQGFTEAFF.

CDR3 in amino acids: CASSLISLGYTF. The CDR3 DNA reads TGTGCCAGCAGCCTTATTTCTCTCGGCTACACCTTC. The chain is built from TRBV7-9 and TRBJ1-2; D gene ambiguous. This CDR3 region has 12 residues. Trimming left V 5 bases short and J 8 bases short, with 12 bases between. Germline V gene lookup returns CDR1 SEHNR and CDR2 FQNEAQ (reference sequence).

The chain combines TRBV7-2 with TRBJ2-5, with TRBD2 matching over 10 bases. The CDR3 runs 16 residues. From germline, CDR1 is SGHTA and CDR2 FQGNSA. Trimming cost V 1 base and J 1 base; bases outside gene matches: 3. CDR3 in amino acids: CASSLDLAGAQETQYF. The CDR3 DNA reads TGTGCCAGCAGCTTAGATCTAGCGGGGGCCCAAGAGACCCAGTACTTC.

The CDR3 sequence: CASSPQRDGGGYTF. The CDR3 coding sequence is TGTGCCAGCTCACCACAAAGGGACGGCGGTGGCTACACCTTC. The chain joins TRBV18 to TRBJ1-2, with D possibly being TRBD1 (5 bases). Germline values: CDR1 KGHSH, CDR2 LQKENI. The CDR3 spans 14 residues. The V and J ends lost 1 base and 7 bases respectively, with 13 bases between them.

The chain recombines TRBV19 with TRBJ2-5; D is undetermined. The CDR3 is made up of 11 amino acids. Trimming took 2 bases from V and 4 from J, leaving 2 bases between them. Germline V gene lookup returns CDR1 LNHDA and CDR2 SQIVND (reference sequence). As DNA, the CDR3 is TGTGCCAGTAGTATACGAGAGACCCAGTACTTC. This codes for CASSIRETQYF.

This chain links TRBV7-2 with TRBJ2-1; possible D gene TRBD2, 5 bases. V was shortened by 0 bases and J by 5 bases, with 8 bases between the two germline ends. The CDR3 is 14 amino acids. CDR1 is SGHTA, CDR2 FQGNSA, per germline. The CDR3 region has the DNA TGTGCCAGCAGCTTAGCGAAACTAGACAATGAGCAGTTCTTC. Protein: CASSLAKLDNEQFF.

This clone occurred once. The rearrangement uses TRBV10-2 and TRBJ1-6; no reliable D call. CDR1 is WSHSY, CDR2 SAAADI, per germline. Trimming took off 2 bases at V and 18 bases at J, with 14 bases between the two ends. This CDR3 has 12 amino acids. CDR3 sequence reads: CASSEGRGLSHF. The CDR3 bases are TGCGCCAGCAGTGAGGGAAGAGGGCTGTCCCACTTT.

V and J are TRBV4-2 and TRBJ2-5; TRBD2 agrees at 11 bases. V was clipped by 0 bases and J by 1 base; unmatched bases: 10. Germline CDR1 is LGHNA and CDR2 is YNFKEQ. The CDR3 covers 19 residues. CDR3 amino acids: CASSQDLLAGGVSQETQYF. The CDR3 region has the DNA TGTGCCAGCAGCCAAGATCTGCTAGCGGGGGGCGTGTCCCAAGAGACCCAGTACTTC.

The V and J genes are TRBV4-3 and TRBJ2-4; 12 bases agree with TRBD2. V gave up 0 bases and J gave up 7 bases; unmatched junction bases: 4. Germline V CDR1 and CDR2: LGHNA, YSLEER. This CDR3 is 16 amino acids long. The CDR3 here is CASSQDWLAGGNIQYF. For the CDR3, the DNA is TGCGCCAGCAGCCAAGATTGGCTAGCGGGGGGGAACATTCAGTACTTC.

V and J are TRBV29-1 and TRBJ1-1; D remains unclear. Trimming took 2 bases from V and 1 from J, leaving 8 bases between them. The germline V gene encodes CDR1 SQVTM and CDR2 ANQGSEA. This CDR3 has 13 residues. CDR3 bases: TGCAGCGTTGAACGATCCGGGAACACTGAAGCTTTCTTT. This gives the protein CSVERSGNTEAFF.

The gene calls are TRBV6-1 and TRBJ2-7, with 9 bases identical to TRBD2. The CDR3 sequence is 14 residues long. Germline V lookup: CDR1 MNHNS, CDR2 SASEGT. With 3 bases clipped from V and 3 bases from J, the junction kept 3 bases outside the gene matches. The CDR3 sequence is CASSEVAGVYEQYF. CDR3 bases: TGTGCCAGCAGTGAGGTAGCGGGGGTCTACGAGCAGTACTTC.

This chain joins TRBV11-2 and TRBJ1-3; 10 bases are a match to TRBD1. The CDR3 is 19 amino acids. The germline V gene encodes CDR1 SGHAT and CDR2 FQNNGV. V lost 5 bases to trimming and J lost 0 bases; unmatched junction nucleotides: 13. As DNA, the CDR3 is TGTGCCAGCAGCATACGGACGACAGGGGGCTTGTCCTCTGGAAACACCATATATTTT. Translated: CASSIRTTGGLSSGNTIYF. The entire variable domain, with the rest obtained from reference TRBV11-2 and TRBJ1-3, is as follows: EAGVAQSPRYKIIEKRQSVAFWCNPISGHATLYWYQQILGQGPKLLIQFQNNGVVDDSQLPKDRFSAERLKGVDSTLKIQPAKLEDSAVYLCASSIRTTGGLSSGNTIYFGEGSWLTVV.

This clone was found a few times. CDR3 in DNA: TGTGCCAGCAGCTTTGGGACGTACAATTACGAGCAGTACTTC. It codes for CASSFGTYNYEQYF. The V and J genes are TRBV5-6 and TRBJ2-7; D is tentatively TRBD1 or TRBD2 (5 bases each). Germline CDR1 is SGHDT and CDR2 is YYEEEE. The CDR3 runs to 14 residues. V shed 2 bases and J shed 4 bases, with 13 bases lying between them.

The rearrangement links TRBV9 to TRBJ1-1; possible D gene TRBD1, 6 bases. The germline CDR1 and CDR2 sequences are SGDLS and YYNGEE. The CDR3 runs 15 residues. Trimming removed 0 bases from V and 1 base from J, with 10 bases in between. Here the CDR3 reads CASSVAPDRNTEAFF. Written as DNA, the CDR3 is TGTGCCAGCAGCGTAGCCCCGGACAGGAACACTGAAGCTTTCTTT.

The chain couples TRBV5-1 to TRBJ2-3; 15 nucleotides match TRBD2. V lost 4 bases and J lost 3; bases outside the gene matches: 3. CDR1 and CDR2 (germline): SGHRS, YFSETQ. This CDR3 comprises 16 residues. CDR3 protein: CASSPGLAGGTDTQYF. Written as DNA, the CDR3 is TGCGCCAGCAGCCCCGGACTAGCGGGGGGGACAGATACGCAGTATTTT.

The gene calls are TRBV27 and TRBJ2-5; TRBD2 matches at 7 bases. The germline V gene encodes CDR1 MNHEY and CDR2 SMNVEV (reference sequence). CDR3 size: 12 residues. V lost 5 bases and J lost 5; bases outside the gene matches: 2. In nucleotides, the CDR3 is TGTGCCAGCAGTGTGGGGGGGGAGACCCAGTACTTC. It translates to CASSVGGETQYF.

This clone showed up just a few times. The chain is built from TRBV6-5 and TRBJ2-3, with D possibly matching TRBD1 (6 bases). CDR1 MNHEY and CDR2 SVGAGI come from the germline V gene. Between the trimmed V and J ends, which lost 8 bases and 5 bases, there was a span of 14 bases. There are 13 residues in the CDR3. The CDR3 spells CASAKQGRDTQYF. The CDR3, as DNA: TGTGCCAGCGCAAAACAGGGTCGAGATACGCAGTATTTT.